What follows are 32 T cell receptor beta chains derived from one specimen sequenced in a study of breast tumors, draining lymph nodes, adjacent tissues. Via MiXCR, TCRdb re-called the multiplex PCR reads, giving one row per CDR3 protein. In the table there are about 66,000 distinct CDR3 sequences, around 43% of which are singletons. Source material: breast tumor tissue. The receptors shown here come from a female donor with breast cancer. Some clones in this sample may be carry-over from other donors' samples.

Ten or more counts support this clonotype. The gene calls are TRBV5-6 and TRBJ2-5, with unresolved D. The CDR3 loop spans 13 amino acids. Germline-derived CDR1 and CDR2 are SGHDT and YYEEEE. V lost 0 bases to trimming and J lost 2 bases, with 5 bases between them. The CDR3 protein is CASSLDLQETQYF. CDR3 DNA: TGTGCCAGCAGCTTGGACCTACAAGAGACCCAGTACTTC.

For this clonotype: Being one base from a much bigger clone, this may be a read error. This chain links TRBV6-2 or TRBV6-3 with TRBJ1-2; D gene uncertain. CDR1 is MNHEY, CDR2 SVGEGT, per germline. The CDR3 has 13 residues. Trimming took off 6 bases at V and 6 bases at J, with 14 bases between the two ends. The DNA of the CDR3 is TGTGCCAGCAGCCCTATCAACTGGGATGGCTACACCTTC. It codes for CASSPINWDGYTF.

The chain couples TRBV5-8 to TRBJ2-5; maybe TRBD1 (8 bases). Between the trimmed V and J ends, which lost 0 bases and 5 bases, there was a span of 17 bases. The CDR3 runs 16 residues. Germline CDR1 is SGHTS and CDR2 is YDEGEE. The CDR3 spells CASSLETGVSGETQYF. The CDR3 nucleotides read TGTGCCAGCAGCTTGGAGACAGGGGTTAGCGGGGAGACCCAGTACTTC.

This clonotype was recorded many times. The chain joins TRBV5-8 to TRBJ2-2; 7 bases map to TRBD1. The CDR3 loop spans 18 amino acids. Trimming took 4 bases from V and 7 from J; bases not matched to a gene: 19. CDR1 and CDR2 (germline): SGHTS, YDEGEE. The CDR3: CASSPEVPRQGPRGELFF. CDR3 in DNA: TGTGCCAGCAGCCCGGAGGTCCCCCGACAGGGACCCCGCGGGGAGCTGTTTTTT.

The gene calls are TRBV20-1 and TRBJ1-2; D is perhaps TRBD1 (5 bases). This CDR3 has 12 residues. The germline V gene encodes CDR1 DFQATT and CDR2 SNEGSKA (reference sequence). Trimming took off 0 bases at V and 8 bases at J, with 10 bases between the two ends. CDR3 loop: CSARDGDEGYTF. The CDR3 nucleotides are TGCAGTGCTAGAGATGGGGACGAGGGCTACACCTTC.

This clonotype was picked up a small number of times. CDR3 sequence reads: CASSYPGATEAFF. The DNA of the CDR3 is TGTGCCAGTAGTTATCCGGGGGCTACTGAAGCTTTCTTT. V is TRBV19 and J is TRBJ1-1; perhaps TRBD1 as D (6 bases). Germline V gene sequence: CDR1 LNHDA, CDR2 SQIVND (reference sequence). The CDR3 totals 13 residues. With 5 bases removed from V and 5 bases from J, the gap between germline ends came to 12 bases.

The chain carries TRBV19 and TRBJ2-7, with TRBD1 as a possible D gene (6 bases). The CDR3 sequence is 15 residues long. Germline assignment: CDR1 LNHDA and CDR2 SQIVND (reference sequence). V lost 0 bases to trimming and J lost 2 bases, with 11 bases between them. The CDR3, as DNA: TGTGCCAGTAGTATAGACGACAGGCAAACCTACGAGCAGTACTTC. As protein: CASSIDDRQTYEQYF.

With regard to this clonotype: This may be a read error, as it is one base from a much larger clone. The chain employs TRBV5-1 and TRBJ1-1; no clear D. The CDR3 is 14 residues long. Looked up from germline, CDR1 is SGHRS and CDR2 is YFSETQ. Deletions cut 5 bases from V and 2 bases from J, with 13 bases between. CDR3 coding DNA: TGCGCCAGCAGAACACAAACAGTAAACACTGAAGCTTTCTTT. It specifies CASRTQTVNTEAFF.

A word on this clonotype: No conserved phenylalanine or tryptophan is present at the end of the CDR3, so a read error is the likely explanation. The limits of the CDR3 on the DNA are not certain, so only TCRdb's listed CDR3 is given. This rearrangement joins TRBV7-2 to TRBJ2-2; the D segment call TRBD2 is taken from the table without a DNA check. Counting both end residues, the CDR3 totals 18 amino acids. CDR1 and CDR2 (germline): SGHTA, FQGNSA. CDR3 protein: CASSLANSVAGNTGELCA.

The V call is TRBV9, the J call TRBJ1-5; tentative D call: TRBD1 (5 bases). Looked up from germline, CDR1 is SGDLS and CDR2 is YYNGEE. This CDR3 has 17 residues. V gave up 0 bases and J gave up 2 bases, with 15 bases separating them. CDR3 in amino acids: CASSVGLGLAGNQPQHF. The CDR3 DNA reads as TGTGCCAGCAGCGTAGGGCTGGGACTAGCGGGCAATCAGCCCCAGCATTTT.

This clonotype was seen ten or more times. The chain joins TRBV12-3 or TRBV12-4 to TRBJ1-4; D may be TRBD1 (6 bases). V was cut by 6 bases and J by 7 bases, with 21 bases left in between. This CDR3 region has 16 residues. CDR3 nucleotide sequence: TGTGCCAGCAGCACTACTCCGGGACACGCGGGTGAAAAACTGTTTTTT. Its protein is CASSTTPGHAGEKLFF.

This clonotype was seen at least ten times. The chain employs TRBV20-1 and TRBJ2-2; 7 bases agree with TRBD1. The ends lost 2 bases at V and 8 bases at J; junction bases unmatched: 8. Germline V lookup: CDR1 DFQATT, CDR2 SNEGSKA (reference sequence). The length of the CDR3 is 14 residues. The CDR3 reads CSARSRYRGGELFF. In nucleotides, the CDR3 is TGCAGTGCTAGATCCCGATACAGGGGAGGGGAGCTGTTTTTT.

This clonotype was counted at least ten times. This rearrangement joins TRBV2 to TRBJ2-7; possibly TRBD2 for D (6 bases). CDR1 and CDR2 from the germline V gene are SNHLY and FYNNEI. V gave up 8 bases and J gave up 7 bases, with 21 bases separating them. The CDR3 consists of 14 residues. Written as DNA, the CDR3 is TGTGCCAGCCGCGGCCGGGAGTCTCTTAAGGAGCAGTACTTC. The encoded protein is CASRGRESLKEQYF.

The chain couples TRBV7-8 to TRBJ1-5, with D perhaps matching TRBD1 (6 bases). The germline V gene has CDR1 SGHVS and CDR2 FQNEAQ. The CDR3 consists of 13 residues. Trimming removed 6 bases from V and 7 bases from J, with 13 bases in between. The CDR3 DNA reads TGTGCCAGCAGGGGACATCGGGGACAGCCCCAGCATTTT. Translating it yields CASRGHRGQPQHF.

The J gene is TRBJ2-3, the V gene TRBV7-2; 8 bases fit TRBD2. Germline assignment: CDR1 SGHTA and CDR2 FQGNSA. The CDR3 runs 14 residues. The V gene end was trimmed by 10 bases and the J gene end by 1 base; junction bases not matched to a gene: 7. The CDR3 DNA reads TGTGCCACCAAAGCGGGGGCGGGCACAGATACGCAGTATTTT. Its protein product is CATKAGAGTDTQYF. Full variable domain (missing parts from reference TRBV7-2 and TRBJ2-3): GAGVSQSPSNKVTEKGKDVELRCDPISGHTALYWYRQSLGQGLEFLIYFQGNSAPDKSGLPSDRFSAERTGGSVSTLTIQRTQQEDSAVYLCATKAGAGTDTQYFGPGTRLTVL.

The sample holds a few counts of this clonotype. One base away lies a much larger clone, so this may be a sequencing read error. The CDR3 loop reads CASSFLRTGIYGYTF. The CDR3, as DNA: TGTGCCAGCAGTTTCCTACGGACAGGGATCTATGGCTACACCTTC. This rearrangement joins TRBV12-3 or TRBV12-4 to TRBJ1-2, with 8 bases aligning to TRBD1. The CDR3 contains 15 residues. Trimming at V came to 3 bases and at J to 4 bases, leaving 7 bases not matched to a gene.

This chain links TRBV20-1 with TRBJ1-1, with a possible D match to TRBD1 (6 bases). The CDR3 totals 14 residues. Germline assignment: CDR1 DFQATT and CDR2 SNEGSKA (reference sequence). V shed 0 bases and J shed 4 bases, with 12 bases lying between them. The CDR3 sequence is CSAREPGTRTEAFF. The CDR3 nucleotides are TGCAGTGCTAGAGAACCGGGGACACGCACTGAAGCTTTCTTT.

Worth noting for this clonotype: This likely comes from a read error, as the CDR3 has no conserved phenylalanine or tryptophan at its end. The chain joins TRBV10-3 to TRBJ1-5; 9 bases agree with TRBD1. The germline V gene encodes CDR1 ENHRY and CDR2 SYGVKD. This CDR3 is 16 amino acids long. The CDR3 here is CAVSSSDRGSNQPQHL. The DNA for the CDR3 is TGTGCCGTCAGCTCTTCGGACAGGGGAAGCAATCAGCCCCAGCATCTT.

There are a few counts of this clonotype. The chain is built from TRBV7-9 and TRBJ1-1; TRBD1 is a possible D gene (5 bases). The ends were cut back, 5 bases at V and 1 base at J, with 11 bases in the middle. The length of the CDR3 is 14 residues. Germline loops: CDR1 SEHNR, CDR2 FQNEAQ (reference sequence). CDR3 nucleotide sequence: TGTGCCAGCAGCGGATACGGGGGGAACACTGAAGCTTTCTTT. As protein: CASSGYGGNTEAFF.

This clonotype was detected ten times or more. V and J are TRBV14 and TRBJ2-3; D is perhaps TRBD2 (5 bases). In germline, CDR1 is SGHDN, CDR2 FVKESK. Trimming cost V 0 bases and J 1 base, with 14 bases left between them. This CDR3 has 17 residues. This CDR3 is CASSQDSPLAGTDTQYF. The CDR3 DNA reads TGTGCCAGCAGCCAAGATTCCCCCCTAGCTGGCACAGATACGCAGTATTTT.

CDR3 sequence: CASRADRGLVDTGELFF. In nucleotides, the CDR3 is TGTGCCAGCAGAGCAGACAGGGGGTTGGTTGACACCGGGGAGCTGTTTTTT. The chain uses TRBV2 and TRBJ2-2, with TRBD1 matching 9 bases. Germline V gene lookup returns CDR1 SNHLY and CDR2 FYNNEI. The ends lost 6 bases at V and 3 bases at J; junction bases unmatched: 11. The CDR3 runs 17 residues. Combining the CDR3 with reference TRBV2 and TRBJ2-2 gives the whole variable domain EPEVTQTPSHQVTQMGQEVILRCVPISNHLYFYWYRQILGQKVEFLVSFYNNEISEKSEIFDDQFSVERPDGSNFTLKIRSTKLEDSAMYFCASRADRGLVDTGELFFGEGSRLTVL.

With respect to this clonotype: Given the absence of the conserved phenylalanine or tryptophan at the CDR3 end, a read error is likely. This chain joins TRBV2 and TRBJ1-4, with 8 bases aligning to TRBD1. The CDR3 totals 12 residues. Germline V gene data show CDR1 as SNHLY and CDR2 as FYNNEI. V gave up 10 bases and J gave up 10 bases; unmatched junction bases: 8. The CDR3 protein is CANTGGKGKLFS. Written as DNA, the CDR3 is TGTGCCAACACAGGGGGAAAGGGAAAACTGTTTTCT.

The CDR3 reads CASSPGQGLPHEQYF. CDR3 nucleotides: TGTGCCAGCAGCCCTGGACAGGGTCTCCCCCACGAGCAGTACTTC. The chain links TRBV7-9 to TRBJ2-7; 8 nucleotides agree with TRBD1. Germline CDR1 reads SEHNR; CDR2 reads FQNEAQ (reference sequence). CDR3 length: 15 residues. V dropped 5 bases and J dropped 5; count of bases not matched to a gene: 11.

This clonotype was detected ten times or more. The CDR3 region has the DNA TGTGCCAGTAGTATAGGAAACAGCCCCGGGGAGCTGTTTTTT. It specifies CASSIGNSPGELFF. This chain joins TRBV19 and TRBJ2-2; D is unclear. The CDR3 runs 14 residues. The germline gives CDR1 LNHDA, CDR2 SQIVND (reference sequence). V was cut by 1 base and J by 6 bases, with 9 bases left in between.

The sample holds many counts of this clonotype. The chain carries TRBV12-3 or TRBV12-4 and TRBJ2-3, with 13 bases that match TRBD2. Trimming at V came to 7 bases and at J to 1 base, leaving 8 bases not matched to a gene. This CDR3 contains 17 residues. DNA of the CDR3: TGTGCCAGCAATCCACCGGGACTAGCGGGACGCACAGATACGCAGTATTTT. It specifies CASNPPGLAGRTDTQYF.

The chain recombines TRBV7-9 with TRBJ2-7; 9 positions agree with TRBD1. Germline V CDR1 and CDR2: SEHNR, FQNEAQ (reference sequence). This CDR3 comprises 14 residues. J gave up 5 bases and V 5 bases, and 7 bases lay outside the gene matches. The CDR3 bases are TGTGCCAGCAGCGGACCGGGACAGGGCCACGAGCAGTACTTC. It codes for CASSGPGQGHEQYF.

The V gene is TRBV24-1, the J gene TRBJ2-2, with 10 bases lining up with TRBD2. Per the germline V gene, CDR1 is KGHDR and CDR2 is SFDVKD. J was trimmed by 6 bases and V by 5 bases; bases with no gene match: 2. The CDR3 extends over 14 amino acids. The chain's CDR3 is CATSGGLASGELFF. For the CDR3, the DNA is TGTGCCACCAGTGGGGGACTAGCGTCCGGGGAGCTGTTTTTT.

Concerning this clonotype: A much larger clone differs by one base, so this may be a read error. The genes are TRBV6-5 and TRBJ2-7; D unresolved. Trimming shortened V by 6 bases and J by 4 bases, and 10 bases separated the two germline ends. CDR1 is MNHEY and CDR2 is SVGAGI in the germline V gene. This CDR3 region has 12 residues. DNA of the CDR3: TGTGCCAGCAGGCGGATTAGGTACGAGCAGTACTTC. Its translation is CASRRIRYEQYF.

Note on this clonotype: As the CDR3 is not closed by the conserved phenylalanine or tryptophan, this likely results from a read error. This chain joins TRBV20-1 and TRBJ2-7; TRBD1 matches at 7 bases. CDR1 and CDR2 from the germline V gene are DFQATT and SNEGSKA (reference sequence). This CDR3 spans 14 amino acids. Germline trimming cut 6 bases from V and 3 bases from J; bases unmatched to any gene: 11. The CDR3 coding sequence is TGCAGTGCAACAAGGACAGGCGCAAACTACGAGCAGTACCTC. Translating it yields CSATRTGANYEQYL.

There are a few counts of this clonotype. CDR3 loop: CASSPGLATSSYNEQFF. The CDR3 DNA follows: TGTGCCAGCAGTCCCGGACTAGCGACGAGCTCCTACAATGAGCAGTTCTTC. This rearrangement joins TRBV27 to TRBJ2-1; TRBD2 aligns across 9 bases. Germline trimming cut 5 bases from V and 0 bases from J; bases unmatched to any gene: 8. The germline CDR1 and CDR2 sequences are MNHEY and SMNVEV (reference sequence). This CDR3 has 17 amino acids.

This clonotype has more than one count but fewer than ten. Possible read error: a much larger clone is one base away. This rearrangement joins TRBV9 to TRBJ1-2; TRBD1 agrees at 8 bases. Trimming removed 3 bases from V and 4 bases from J; junction bases left unmatched: 17. The CDR3 totals 18 residues. Germline V CDR1 and CDR2: SGDLS, YYNGEE. The CDR3 DNA is TGTGCCAGCAGCGGAGGGTGGTCAGGGGGCTTCAGTTCCTATGGCTACACCTTC. Amino acid sequence: CASSGGWSGGFSSYGYTF.

This clonotype was seen repeatedly, ten times or more. The chain is built from TRBV7-2 and TRBJ2-1, with 8 bases fitting TRBD2. Germline V gene lookup returns CDR1 SGHTA and CDR2 FQGNSA. V shed 4 bases, J shed 5 bases, and the junction held 10 bases outside the gene matches. The CDR3 length is 16 residues. Here the CDR3 reads CASSSGVAGSHNEQFF. CDR3 in DNA: TGTGCCAGCAGCTCTGGTGTAGCGGGAAGCCACAATGAGCAGTTCTTC.